The 32 T cell receptor beta chains listed next were all sequenced from one sample in a study of blood T cells in healthy people across ages. The second PCR ran about 6 to 11 cycles with a sample-barcoded 5' primer and J-beta primers. TCRdb recomputed calls from the 5' RACE reads with MiXCR, one row per CDR3 protein. The repertoire has approximately 780,000 distinct CDR3 sequences, about a quarter of them found once; the top ten carry 2.5% to 3.5%. This sample also belongs to another study, concerning T cells of mothers and their children.

The specimen sequenced was blood. The receptor set was obtained from a boy younger than 18 in good health.

The table lists this clonotype with a few counts. The genes are TRBV9 and TRBJ2-7, with D perhaps being TRBD1 or TRBD2 (7 bases each). Looked up from germline, CDR1 is SGDLS and CDR2 is YYNGEE. The ends were cut back, 4 bases at V and 3 bases at J, with 17 bases in the middle. The CDR3 is made up of 15 amino acids. CDR3 DNA sequence: TGTGCCAGCAGCCCAGGGGGGGACCACCTCTACGAGCAGTACTTC. Its translation is CASSPGGDHLYEQYF.

This clonotype was seen a few times. A junction end diverges from the germline sequence, so it may reflect a read error. The chain joins TRBV27 to TRBJ2-6; the D gene could be TRBD1 or TRBD2 (6 bases each). This CDR3 comprises 14 residues. Germline V lookup: CDR1 MNHEY, CDR2 SMNVEV (reference sequence). CDR3 loop: CASSQGTGADVLTF. The CDR3 nucleotides read TGTGCCAGCAGTCAGGGTACGGGGGCCGACGTCCTGACTTTC.

This clonotype has just a few counts. This sequence joins TRBV10-3 and TRBJ2-1; TRBD1 is a possible D gene (6 bases). The CDR3 loop spans 17 amino acids. V lost 3 bases and J lost 0, with 15 bases in between. The germline V gene has CDR1 ENHRY and CDR2 SYGVKD. The CDR3 DNA follows: TGTGCCATCAGTGACGTGGGGGCTTCGAGCTCCTACAATGAGCAGTTCTTC. It yields the protein CAISDVGASSSYNEQFF.

This clonotype was observed a few times. The chain couples TRBV7-6 to TRBJ2-7; no clear D gene. Between the trimmed V and J ends, which lost 0 bases and 6 bases, there was a span of 12 bases. There are 14 residues in the CDR3. Germline CDR1 SGHVS, CDR2 FNYEAQ. This CDR3 reads CASSLAGYHSEQYF. The CDR3 DNA follows: TGTGCCAGCAGCTTAGCGGGGTATCACAGCGAGCAGTACTTC. Full variable domain (outside the CDR3, taken from reference TRBV7-6 and TRBJ2-7): GAGVSQSPRYKVTKRGQDVALRCDPISGHVSLYWYRQALGQGPEFLTYFNYEAQQDKSGLPNDRFSAERPEGSISTLTIQRTEQRDSAMYRCASSLAGYHSEQYFGPGTRLTVT.

This clonotype was seen many times. The chain couples TRBV12-3 or TRBV12-4 to TRBJ2-5; D gene uncertain. The CDR3 spans 12 residues. Trimming took 3 bases from V and 5 from J, leaving 7 bases between them. The CDR3 DNA follows: TGTGCCAGCAGTTTCTTAAGGGAGACCCAGTACTTC. As protein: CASSFLRETQYF.

CDR3 in DNA: TGTGCCAGCAGCTCCCTAGCGGGGGGGGTCTTTGGTGAGCAGTTCTTC. It yields the protein CASSSLAGGVFGEQFF. The rearrangement links TRBV7-8 to TRBJ2-5; 12 bases align to TRBD2. The end of the DNA fits TRBJ2-1 better, so the J call may be wrong. In germline, CDR1 is SGHVS, CDR2 FQNEAQ. This CDR3 comprises 16 residues.

This chain connects TRBV4-1 to TRBJ2-5; D is ambiguous. Germline CDR1 and CDR2: MGHRA and YSYEKL. With 4 bases removed from V and 7 bases from J, the gap between germline ends came to 19 bases. The CDR3 contains 15 residues. CDR3: CASSPQYLGVLTQYF. The DNA for the CDR3 is TGCGCCAGCAGCCCGCAATATCTTGGTGTGTTGACCCAGTACTTC.

A word on this clonotype: A read error may be the cause here, since a much bigger clone is one base away. The chain joins TRBV11-2 to TRBJ2-5; D possibly uses TRBD1 or TRBD2 (5 bases each). TRBJ2-7 matches the DNA end more closely, so the J call is doubtful. The CDR3 covers 16 residues. Germline values: CDR1 SGHAT, CDR2 FQNNGV. Here the CDR3 reads CDSSLDPAGTIYEQYF. The CDR3 DNA sequence: TGTGACAGCAGCTTAGATCCGGCAGGGACCATTTACGAGCAGTACTTC.

This clonotype was detected only a few times. The CDR3 loop reads CAILTGLEQPQHF. The DNA of the CDR3 is TGCGCCATTCTCACGGGGCTTGAACAGCCCCAGCATTTT. The gene calls are TRBV10-1 and TRBJ1-5; possible D gene TRBD1, 5 bases. This CDR3 comprises 13 residues. Germline V gene data show CDR1 as WNHNN and CDR2 as SYGVQD (reference sequence). Trimming took off 10 bases at V and 7 bases at J, with 17 bases between the two ends.

The gene calls are TRBV9 and TRBJ2-5, with 8 bases aligning to TRBD2. The CDR3 is 13 amino acids. J gave up 1 base and V 6 bases, and 2 bases lay outside the gene matches. The germline V gene has CDR1 SGDLS and CDR2 YYNGEE. CDR3 bases: TGTGCCAGCACGCGGGGGGCCCAAGAGACCCAGTACTTC. Translating gives CASTRGAQETQYF.

The chain recombines TRBV28 with TRBJ1-5, with 8 nucleotides matching TRBD1. This CDR3 is built from 15 residues. The junction had 6 bases not matched to a gene; V was cut back by 6 bases and J by 2 bases. Per the germline V gene, CDR1 is MDHEN and CDR2 is SYDVKM. CDR3 DNA sequence: TGTGCCAGCAGGTCGACAGGGGAAGGCAATCAGCCCCAGCATTTT. Residues: CASRSTGEGNQPQHF.

This clonotype was seen more than once but under ten times. V usage is TRBV9 and J usage is TRBJ1-1; TRBD1 matches at 7 bases. Germline trimming cut 1 base from V and 6 bases from J; bases unmatched to any gene: 6. The CDR3 is 14 amino acids. Germline CDR1 SGDLS, CDR2 YYNGEE. The CDR3 region is CASSVRQGGAEAFF. The DNA for the CDR3 is TGTGCCAGCAGCGTAAGACAGGGAGGTGCTGAAGCTTTCTTT.

V gene TRBV20-1 combines with J gene TRBJ1-5, with unresolved D. This CDR3 is built from 13 residues. V dropped 1 base and J dropped 7 bases, with 11 bases sitting between them. CDR1 and CDR2 from the germline V gene are DFQATT and SNEGSKA (reference sequence). In DNA form, the CDR3 reads TGCAGTGCTAGAGGGGCCGCGGGACAGCCCCAGCATTTT. It encodes CSARGAAGQPQHF.

This clonotype has just a few counts. The chain employs TRBV27 and TRBJ1-2; a weak D match, TRBD1 (5 bases). The V gene's germline CDR1 is MNHEY and CDR2 SMNVEV (reference sequence). This CDR3 spans 15 amino acids. V shed 6 bases and J shed 4 bases, with 18 bases lying between them. DNA for the CDR3: TGTGCCAGCAGCCCTGACCTCTTGGGGGGCTATGGCTACACCTTC. Its protein product is CASSPDLLGGYGYTF.

As DNA, the CDR3 is TGTGCCAGCAGCTTGGCAACGCGACGGGACAGCAACTACAATGAGCAGTTCTTC. Protein product: CASSLATRRDSNYNEQFF. The rearrangement links TRBV7-8 to TRBJ2-1; TRBD1 agrees at 7 bases. The V gene end was trimmed by 3 bases and the J gene end by 3 bases; junction bases not matched to a gene: 14. The CDR3 is 18 residues long. CDR1 SGHVS and CDR2 FQNEAQ come from the germline V gene.

This clonotype was seen a handful of times. The CDR3 does not close with the conserved phenylalanine or tryptophan, likely indicating a read error. J is TRBJ2-5 and V is TRBV28; TRBD1 matches at 11 bases. The J call may be incorrect, as the DNA end agrees better with TRBJ2-1. This CDR3 is built from 13 residues. Germline CDR1 and CDR2: MDHEN and SYDVKM. CDR3 sequence: CASGTGGWNEQFL. In nucleotides, the CDR3 is TGTGCCAGCGGGACAGGGGGATGGAATGAGCAGTTCCTC.

This clonotype was observed a handful of times. The CDR3 bases are TGTGCCAGCAGTCACCGAATAAAACAGGTCTACGAGCAGTACTTC. Translation: CASSHRIKQVYEQYF. J is TRBJ2-7 and V is TRBV27; D might be TRBD1 (5 bases). The length of the CDR3 is 15 residues. V was trimmed by 5 bases and J by 3 bases, leaving 17 bases between them. Germline V gene lookup returns CDR1 MNHEY and CDR2 SMNVEV (reference sequence).

This clonotype was seen only a few times. The chain joins TRBV20-1 to TRBJ2-4; D unresolved. V dropped 2 bases and J dropped 2 bases, with 10 bases sitting between them. CDR1 is DFQATT, CDR2 SNEGSKA, per germline (reference sequence). The CDR3 length is 14 residues. CDR3 bases: TGCAGTGCTAGACAGCACTCTTCCAAAAACATTCAGTACTTC. Amino acid sequence: CSARQHSSKNIQYF.

V and J are TRBV10-3 and TRBJ2-3; 11 bases align to TRBD2. This CDR3 comprises 20 residues. Germline CDR1 reads ENHRY; CDR2 reads SYGVKD. After removal of 0 bases from V and 0 bases from J, the junction contained 11 bases not matched to a gene. The CDR3 nucleotides are TGTGCCATCAGTGAGTCGACTAGCGGGAAAATCCTAGCTAGCACAGATACGCAGTATTTT. Amino acids: CAISESTSGKILASTDTQYF.

Concerning this clonotype itself: A read error may explain this, as a much larger clone is one base away. The V and J genes are TRBV27 and TRBJ2-5; 7 positions match TRBD1. V trimming: 5 bases; J trimming: 3 bases; junction bases outside the gene matches: 6. CDR1 MNHEY and CDR2 SMNVEV come from the germline V gene (reference sequence). The CDR3 runs 14 residues. The CDR3 loop reads CASSVLGTEETQYF. In DNA form, the CDR3 reads TGTGCCAGCAGTGTACTAGGGACAGAAGAGACCCAGTACTTC.

In this sample, this clonotype turned up a few times. CDR3 amino acids: CSVVPGQRSSYEQYF. CDR3 DNA sequence: TGCAGCGTTGTTCCGGGACAGCGAAGCTCCTACGAGCAGTACTTC. The chain has TRBV29-1 and TRBJ2-7; TRBD1 matches at 7 bases. The length of the CDR3 is 15 residues. The V segment lost 4 bases and the J segment 0 bases; nucleotides outside the gene matches: 9. Per germline, CDR1 SQVTM and CDR2 ANQGSEA.

The chain uses TRBV12-3 or TRBV12-4 and TRBJ2-5; unclear D gene. The J call could be wrong; TRBJ2-1 is a better fit for the DNA end. This CDR3 has 16 amino acids. The DNA of the CDR3 is TGTGCCAGCAGTCGGTCCGCCGGTTACGCCTACAATGAGCAGTTCTTC. Translating gives CASSRSAGYAYNEQFF.

This clonotype was found many times. A read error may account for a junction end that differs from germline. The CDR3 reads CASSSNNSPLHF. The CDR3 DNA is TGTGCCAGCAGCTCTAATAATTCGCCCCTCCACTTT. The rearrangement uses TRBV7-2 and TRBJ1-6; no definite D call. The CDR3 runs 12 residues. Germline V CDR1 and CDR2: SGHTA, FQGNSA.

The chain's CDR3 is CASSLPGTGFEQYF. CDR3 nucleotides: TGTGCCAGCAGCCTACCCGGGACAGGGTTCGAGCAGTACTTC. The rearrangement uses TRBV4-2 and TRBJ2-5; 9 bases are a match to TRBD1. The DNA end lines up better with TRBJ2-7; the J call may be wrong. The CDR3 has 14 amino acids. Germline loops: CDR1 LGHNA, CDR2 YNFKEQ.

The CDR3 DNA follows: TGTGCCAGCAGTTTTGGGACAGGGGCCCAGAACACTGAAGCTTTCTTT. Its protein is CASSFGTGAQNTEAFF. The J gene is TRBJ1-1, the V gene TRBV12-3 or TRBV12-4; 10 bases are shared with TRBD1. This CDR3 spans 16 amino acids. J was trimmed by 1 base and V by 3 bases; bases with no gene match: 5.

The genes are TRBV6-6 and TRBJ2-7; 8 bases are a match to TRBD2. The DNA matches TRBJ2-1 better at its end, which makes the J call doubtful. CDR3 length: 14 amino acids. Germline V gene sequence: CDR1 MNHNY, CDR2 SVGAGI (reference sequence). CDR3 bases: TGTGCCAGCATCCCGGGGGGGGACTACAATGAGCAGTTCTTC. Translating it yields CASIPGGDYNEQFF.

The chain uses TRBV6-6 and TRBJ1-2, with D perhaps TRBD1 (5 bases). V lost 8 bases and J lost 4, with 14 bases in between. The CDR3 extends over 13 amino acids. CDR1 is MNHNY and CDR2 is SVGAGI in the germline V gene (reference sequence). The CDR3 loop is CASYSGTSYGYTF. CDR3 nucleotides: TGTGCCAGCTATTCAGGGACCTCCTATGGCTACACCTTC.

This clonotype was seen a few times. The genes are TRBV24-1 and TRBJ1-1; D not resolved. This CDR3 region has 13 residues. CDR1 and CDR2 (germline): KGHDR, SFDVKD. Trimming removed 9 bases at V and 0 bases at J, with 10 bases between. In DNA, the CDR3 is TGTGCCACCGACCTTCTAATGAACACTGAAGCTTTCTTT. It specifies CATDLLMNTEAFF.

This clonotype was seen a handful of times. The chain has TRBV5-1 and TRBJ2-1; D may be TRBD2 (5 bases). Germline V gives CDR1 SGHRS, CDR2 YFSETQ. The germline V and J ends were trimmed by 6 bases and 0 bases, with 13 bases remaining between them. The CDR3 length is 15 residues. CDR3 in DNA: TGCGCCAGCACCGAAGAGCGGATCTCCTACAATGAGCAGTTCTTC. Translation gives CASTEERISYNEQFF.

This clonotype has just a few counts. This sequence joins TRBV7-9 and TRBJ2-5; D unresolved. TRBJ2-1 matches the DNA end more closely, so the J call is doubtful. The CDR3 is 11 residues long. Germline values: CDR1 SEHNR, CDR2 FQNEAQ (reference sequence). CDR3: CASSFSREQFF. CDR3 nucleotide sequence: TGTGCCAGCAGCTTCAGCCGTGAGCAGTTCTTC.

This clonotype was seen only a few times. V usage is TRBV12-5 and J usage is TRBJ2-7; 11 nucleotides line up with TRBD2. The CDR3 loop spans 16 amino acids. V shed 2 bases and J 7 bases; nucleotides not matched to a gene: 10. In germline, CDR1 is LGHNT, CDR2 FRNRAP. CDR3 sequence reads: CASGLPRTSGPGEQYF. The CDR3 bases are TGTGCTAGTGGTTTGCCAAGGACTAGCGGGCCTGGGGAGCAGTACTTC.

This clonotype showed up just a few times. The chain uses TRBV20-1 and TRBJ2-5; 7 bases align to TRBD1. CDR1 is DFQATT and CDR2 is SNEGSKA in the germline V gene (reference sequence). The length of the CDR3 is 17 residues. V trimming: 6 bases; J trimming: 2 bases; junction bases outside the gene matches: 18. CDR3 DNA sequence: TGCAGTGCGACAGGGACAGCCGGTTTTCTCGGTCAAGAGACCCAGTACTTC. Protein product: CSATGTAGFLGQETQYF.